The 18 T cell receptor beta chains below come from one sample, sequenced in a study of regulatory T cells in long-lasting Graves disease. Indicated time point: persistent/refractory GD, antithyroid drugs over 5 years with positive TRAb. Researchers made the TCR library from RNA that was extracted from PBMCs. Combining iRepertoire HTBI primers with Arm-PCR of CDR3 regions, the authors built TCR beta libraries. TCRdb recomputed calls from the multiplex PCR reads with MiXCR, one row per CDR3 protein. The sample lists a few hundred thousand distinct CDR3 sequences, around 24% occurring once. Material: peripheral blood mononuclear cells (PBMCs), obtained when the disease was refractory, from a patient treated with antithyroid drugs. The receptors originated from a female donor with Graves disease.

The chain combines TRBV30 with TRBJ1-2; D not resolved. The CDR3 contains 17 residues. V was pared by 1 base and J by 1 base, with 19 bases between. The germline gives CDR1 GTSNPN, CDR2 SVGIG (reference sequence). CDR3 loop: CAWSGIMEDPRNYGYTF. The CDR3 DNA is TGTGCCTGGAGTGGTATAATGGAGGACCCCCGTAACTATGGCTACACCTTC. Drawing the rest from reference TRBV30 and TRBJ1-2, the complete variable domain is SQTIHQWPATLVQPVGSPLSLECTVEGTSNPNLYWYRQAAGRGLQLLFYSVGIGQISSEVPQNLSASRPQDRQFILSSKKLLLSDSGFYLCAWSGIMEDPRNYGYTFGSGTRLTVV.

The rearrangement uses TRBV29-1 and TRBJ1-2; 9 nucleotides match TRBD1. The trim removed 4 bases at V and 0 bases at J, leaving 3 bases unmatched. The CDR3 length is 14 residues. CDR1 and CDR2 from the germline V gene are SQVTM and ANQGSEA. CDR3 DNA: TGCAGCGTTGTCGGGGACAGGGCTAACTATGGCTACACCTTC. Amino acid sequence: CSVVGDRANYGYTF.

This chain links TRBV14 with TRBJ1-2; D remains unclear. CDR1 is SGHDN, CDR2 FVKESK, per germline. This CDR3 is built from 13 residues. The germline V and J ends were trimmed by 4 bases and 4 bases, with 10 bases remaining between them. The CDR3: CASSPKAAYGYTF. CDR3 DNA sequence: TGTGCCAGCAGCCCTAAGGCAGCCTATGGCTACACCTTC.

This clonotype came up a few times. Given a much more abundant clone one base away, this may be a read error. The rearrangement joins TRBV28 to TRBJ1-2, with D possibly TRBD1 on 5 matching bases. The CDR3 sequence is 13 residues long. Looked up from germline, CDR1 is MDHEN and CDR2 is SYDVKM. The V end lost 8 bases, the J end lost 7 bases, and 17 bases lay between the germline ends. Here the CDR3 reads CASHGGARGGYTF. In DNA form, the CDR3 reads TGTGCCAGCCATGGAGGGGCTAGGGGTGGCTACACCTTC.

With regard to this clonotype: A clone one base away is much larger, so this may be a read error. This sequence joins TRBV28 and TRBJ1-1; a weak D match, TRBD1 (5 bases). The CDR3 runs 13 residues. The germline gives CDR1 MDHEN, CDR2 SYDVKM. The CDR3 DNA is TGTGCCGGCAGTCCCGGGGGGGTAGCTGAAGCTTTCTTT. Translating gives CAGSPGGVAEAFF.

This clonotype was picked up many times. V usage is TRBV6-1 and J usage is TRBJ1-6; 7 bases agree with TRBD1. CDR1 is MNHNS, CDR2 SASEGT, per germline. V shed 6 bases and J 7 bases; nucleotides not matched to a gene: 12. The CDR3 runs 16 residues. The CDR3 DNA reads TGTGCCAGCAGGTGGGGGGAGGGGGCGAAAAATTCACCCCTCCACTTT. Its protein product is CASRWGEGAKNSPLHF.

In this sample, this clonotype turned up once. The chain employs TRBV9 and TRBJ2-4; 10 nucleotides agree with TRBD2. V lost 4 bases to trimming and J lost 7 bases; unmatched junction nucleotides: 17. The CDR3 runs 18 residues. Germline V gives CDR1 SGDLS, CDR2 YYNGEE. CDR3 sequence: CASSPKPGTSVRGNIQYF. CDR3 coding DNA: TGTGCCAGCAGCCCCAAACCCGGGACTAGCGTGAGGGGGAACATTCAGTACTTC.

Worth noting for this clonotype: A read error may be the cause here, since a much bigger clone is one base away. This chain joins TRBV6-2 or TRBV6-3 and TRBJ1-1, with 7 nucleotides matching TRBD1. Germline V gene sequence: CDR1 MNHEY, CDR2 SVGEGT. CDR3 length: 15 amino acids. Here the CDR3 DNA reads TGTGCCAGCAGTAGAAGGGACAGCAAAAGGACTGAAACTTTCTTT. Amino acids: CASSRRDSKRTETFF.

This clonotype has only a few counts. This sequence joins TRBV20-1 and TRBJ2-7; 10 nucleotides line up with TRBD2. The CDR3 has 18 amino acids. Germline assignment: CDR1 DFQATT and CDR2 SNEGSKA (reference sequence). With 1 base clipped from V and 0 bases from J, the junction kept 12 bases outside the gene matches. DNA of the CDR3: TGCAGTGCTAGAGGGTGGGCAGCCTCTAGCGGGAGCTCCTACGAGCAGTACTTC. As protein: CSARGWAASSGSSYEQYF.

J is TRBJ2-7 and V is TRBV28; D possibly corresponds to TRBD1 (7 bases). Per the germline V gene, CDR1 is MDHEN and CDR2 is SYDVKM. V was shortened by 4 bases and J by 9 bases, with 16 bases between the two germline ends. The CDR3 runs to 13 residues. CDR3 nucleotide sequence: TGTGCCAGCAGTTCTCGCCAGGGGGGTAGGCAGTACTTC. Its protein product is CASSSRQGGRQYF. Looking up the rest from reference TRBV28 and TRBJ2-7 gives the full variable domain: DVKVTQSSRYLVKRTGEKVFLECVQDMDHENMFWYRQDPGLGLRLIYFSYDVKMKEKGDIPEGYSVSREKKERFSLILESASTNQTSMYLCASSSRQGGRQYFGPGTRLTVT.

J is TRBJ2-5 and V is TRBV4-3, with D perhaps matching TRBD2 (6 bases). Germline V gene data show CDR1 as LGHNA and CDR2 as YSLEER. The CDR3 extends over 15 amino acids. V lost 0 bases and J lost 2, with 10 bases in between. CDR3 nucleotides: TGCGCCAGCAGCCAAGAAGGAGGGTTACAAGAGACCCAGTACTTC. This translates into CASSQEGGLQETQYF.

For this clonotype: It may be a read error: a sequence one base away is much more abundant. The rearrangement uses TRBV5-8 and TRBJ2-2; TRBD1 agrees at 10 bases. The ends lost 4 bases at V and 4 bases at J; junction bases unmatched: 4. The CDR3 length is 15 residues. Germline-derived CDR1 and CDR2 are SGHTS and YDEGEE. CDR3 region: CASSPGQGITGELFF. The CDR3 nucleotides read TGTGCCAGCAGCCCGGGACAGGGGATCACCGGGGAGCTGTTTTTT.

Only a few counts were recorded for this clonotype. The chain employs TRBV20-1 and TRBJ1-5; D is undetermined. There are 13 residues in the CDR3. Trimming cost V 3 bases and J 3 bases, with 9 bases left between them. CDR1 DFQATT and CDR2 SNEGSKA come from the germline V gene (reference sequence). CDR3 nucleotides: TGCAGTGCTAGTATGGGGTCCAATCAGCCCCAGCATTTT. Its translation: CSASMGSNQPQHF.

This clonotype has just a few counts. The CDR3, as DNA: TGTGCCAGCAGGGACAGGTCCCCCTCCTACGAGCAGTACTTC. This encodes CASRDRSPSYEQYF. The chain couples TRBV27 to TRBJ2-7; 7 bases agree with TRBD1. J gave up 0 bases and V 6 bases, and 5 bases lay outside the gene matches. The CDR3 extends over 14 amino acids. The V gene's germline CDR1 is MNHEY and CDR2 SMNVEV (reference sequence).

The V and J genes are TRBV24-1 and TRBJ1-2; D possibly corresponds to TRBD1 (5 bases). V was cut by 2 bases and J by 3 bases, with 12 bases left in between. The CDR3 consists of 15 residues. Germline V lookup: CDR1 KGHDR, CDR2 SFDVKD. The CDR3 nucleotides read TGTGCCACCAGTGATTCTTGGGGCGCAGACTATGGCTACACCTTC. Its protein is CATSDSWGADYGYTF.

Only a few counts were recorded for this clonotype. The rearrangement joins TRBV20-1 to TRBJ2-5; D possibly corresponds to TRBD1 (6 bases). V dropped 2 bases and J dropped 1 base, with 14 bases sitting between them. Germline CDR1 and CDR2: DFQATT and SNEGSKA (reference sequence). This CDR3 has 15 amino acids. The CDR3 loop reads CSARTTGDPQETQYF. The CDR3 DNA reads as TGCAGTGCTAGAACGACAGGTGACCCCCAAGAGACCCAGTACTTC.

The table lists this clonotype with a few counts. The chain is built from TRBV2 and TRBJ2-3; 7 bases match TRBD2. Germline V gives CDR1 SNHLY, CDR2 FYNNEI. The CDR3 loop spans 14 amino acids. V shed 10 bases, J shed 3 bases, and the junction held 10 bases outside the gene matches. In DNA form, the CDR3 reads TGTGCCACCTCTGTTGGACTAGTGACAGATACGCAGTATTTT. This sequence encodes CATSVGLVTDTQYF.

This clonotype was observed a handful of times. The gene calls are TRBV30 and TRBJ2-7; the match to TRBD1 covers 7 bases. Unmatched junction bases numbered 6, after V lost 6 bases and J lost 1 base. CDR3 length: 13 amino acids. Germline V lookup: CDR1 GTSNPN, CDR2 SVGIG (reference sequence). The CDR3 sequence: CACRDSWSYEQYF. Here the CDR3 DNA reads TGTGCCTGTAGGGACAGTTGGTCCTACGAGCAGTACTTC.